This T cell receptor (beta chain) was recorded in a study of preoperative IRX-2 immunotherapy in early breast cancer. This table comes from immunoSEQ multiplex PCR, and its TCRdb copy is limited to in-frame clones, with some not included. The table shows 30,000 to 35,000 clones, with around four fifths occurring only once. This clone has only one observation. The treatment is: preoperative locoregional IRX-2 cytokine immunotherapy. The receptor comes from a human donor with breast cancer. The sample here was lymph node tissue, taken from a patient treated with IRX-2 immunotherapy.

The CDR3: CASSLARDLNGYTF. In DNA form, the CDR3 reads TGCGCCAGCAGCTTGGCTCGAGATCTTAATGGCTACACCTTC. This sequence joins TRBV5-1 and TRBJ1-2; no firm D call. V was pared by 0 bases and J by 6 bases, with 12 bases between. The CDR3 loop spans 14 amino acids. Germline V gene lookup returns CDR1 SGHRS and CDR2 YFSETQ. Filled out from reference TRBV5-1 and TRBJ1-2, the complete variable domain reads KAGVTQTPRYLIKTRGQQVTLSCSPISGHRSVSWYQQTPGQGLQFLFEYFSETQRNKGNFPGRFSGRQFSNSRSEMNVSTLELGDSALYLCASSLARDLNGYTFGSGTRLTVV.